This T cell receptor (beta chain) was recorded in a study of Ad26.COV2.S vaccination and SARS-CoV-2 variants. CDR3 length equals 12 residues. The germline V gene encodes CDR1 ENHRY and CDR2 SYGVKD. Trimming stripped 8 bases from V and 0 bases from J, with 8 bases between. Data came from immunoSEQ multiplex PCR; TCRdb stores just in-frame clones and leaves some out. Counted here are roughly 380,000 clones, around nine tenths occurring once; the ten biggest clones make up roughly 4%. The treatment denotes: roughly 19 received Ad26.COV2.S at low or high dose, single or two shots; 5 received placebo; per-sample allocation not given. Sampling was done on day 63 after the first vaccine or placebo injection.

The chain joins TRBV10-3 to TRBJ2-7; possibly TRBD1 for D (5 bases). This clonotype originated in a person aged 18 to 59 who received the Ad26.COV2.S COVID-19 vaccine or a placebo. The sample consisted of peripheral blood, taken in a trial of Ad26.COV2.S vaccine versus placebo. CDR3 DNA sequence: TGTGCCATCCTGACAGTCTCCTACGAGCAGTACTTC. Translation gives CAILTVSYEQYF.